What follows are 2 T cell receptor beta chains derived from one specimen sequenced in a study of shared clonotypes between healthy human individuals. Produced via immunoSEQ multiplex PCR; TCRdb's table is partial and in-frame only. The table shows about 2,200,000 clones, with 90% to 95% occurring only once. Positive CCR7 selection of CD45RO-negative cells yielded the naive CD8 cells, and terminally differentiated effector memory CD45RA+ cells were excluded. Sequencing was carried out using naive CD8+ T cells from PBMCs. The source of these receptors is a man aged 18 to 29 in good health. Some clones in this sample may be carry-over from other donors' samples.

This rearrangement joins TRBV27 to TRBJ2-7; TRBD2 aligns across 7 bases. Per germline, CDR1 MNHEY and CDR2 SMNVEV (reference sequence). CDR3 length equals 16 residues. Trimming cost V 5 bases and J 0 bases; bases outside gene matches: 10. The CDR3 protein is CASSPSLAVLSYEQYF. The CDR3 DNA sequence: TGTGCCAGCAGTCCAAGCCTAGCGGTCCTCTCCTACGAGCAGTACTTC.

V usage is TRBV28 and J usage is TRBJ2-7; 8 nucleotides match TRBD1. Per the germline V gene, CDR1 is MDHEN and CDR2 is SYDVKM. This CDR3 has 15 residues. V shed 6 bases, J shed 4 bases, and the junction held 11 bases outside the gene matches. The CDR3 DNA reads TGTGCCAGCAGCTTGCGGGGACAGGCCCCTTACGAGCAGTACTTC. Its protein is CASSLRGQAPYEQYF.